This T cell receptor beta chain was retrieved from a study of response to subunit inactivated influenza vaccine. Findings of the study overall: Only a handful of new T cells, the authors suggested, are recruited with each seasonal influenza vaccination.

The CDR3 consists of 12 residues. Trimming left V 8 bases short and J 1 base short, with 7 bases between. Germline CDR1 is SGHTA and CDR2 is FQGNSA. This clonotype was found a few times. As yet, its antigen is unknown. TCRdb passed the RT-PCR reads through MiXCR, listing each CDR3 protein once. The top ten hold 13% of the sample, which has approximately 500,000 distinct CDR3 sequences, 10% to 15% seen once. The receptor comes from a man over 45 who received an inactivated influenza vaccine. This chain connects TRBV7-2 to TRBJ2-3; D unclear. This sample comprised PBMCs from blood, obtained 45 days after vaccination. The chain's CDR3 is CASRLGTDTQYF. The CDR3 DNA reads TGTGCCAGCCGCCTGGGCACAGATACGCAGTATTTT.